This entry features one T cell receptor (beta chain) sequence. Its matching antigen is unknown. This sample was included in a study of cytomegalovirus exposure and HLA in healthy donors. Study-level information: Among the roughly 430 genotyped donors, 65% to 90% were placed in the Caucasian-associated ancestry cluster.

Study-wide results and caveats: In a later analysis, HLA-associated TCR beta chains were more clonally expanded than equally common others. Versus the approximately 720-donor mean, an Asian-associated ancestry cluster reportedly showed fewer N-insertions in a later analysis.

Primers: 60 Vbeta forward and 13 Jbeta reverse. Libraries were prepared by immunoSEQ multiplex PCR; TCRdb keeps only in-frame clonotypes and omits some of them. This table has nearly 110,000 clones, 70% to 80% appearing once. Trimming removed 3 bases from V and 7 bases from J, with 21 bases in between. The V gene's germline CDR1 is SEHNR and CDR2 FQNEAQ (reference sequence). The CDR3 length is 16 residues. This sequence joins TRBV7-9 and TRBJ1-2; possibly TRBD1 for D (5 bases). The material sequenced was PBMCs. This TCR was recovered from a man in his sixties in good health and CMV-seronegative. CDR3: CASSFSRVLDPGGYTF. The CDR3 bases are TGTGCCAGCAGCTTCTCCAGGGTGCTTGATCCCGGTGGCTACACCTTC.